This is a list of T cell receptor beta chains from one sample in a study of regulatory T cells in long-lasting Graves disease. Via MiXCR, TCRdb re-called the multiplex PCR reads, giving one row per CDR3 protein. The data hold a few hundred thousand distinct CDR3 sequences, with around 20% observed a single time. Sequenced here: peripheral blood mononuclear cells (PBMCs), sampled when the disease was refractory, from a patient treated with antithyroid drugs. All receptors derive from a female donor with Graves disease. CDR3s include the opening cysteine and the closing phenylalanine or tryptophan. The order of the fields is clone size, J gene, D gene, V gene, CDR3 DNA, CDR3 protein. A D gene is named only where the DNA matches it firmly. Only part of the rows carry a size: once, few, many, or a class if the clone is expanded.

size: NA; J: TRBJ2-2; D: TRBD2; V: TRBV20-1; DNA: TGCAGTGCTAGACGGACTAGCCGGAAGCTTGCCGGGGAGCTGTTTTTT; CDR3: CSARRTSRKLAGELFF
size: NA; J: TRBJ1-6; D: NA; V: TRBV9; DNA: TGTGCCAGCAGCGTAGCGGGGGCCGGTAATTCACCCCTCCACTTT; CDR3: CASSVAGAGNSPLHF
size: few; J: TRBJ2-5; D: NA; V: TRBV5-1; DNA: TGCGCCAGCAGCTTGGAGGAGGGCCAAGAGACCCAGTACTTC; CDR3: CASSLEEGQETQYF
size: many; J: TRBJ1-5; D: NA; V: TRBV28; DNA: TGTGCCAGCAGTGATCGACAGGCAAATCAGCCCCAGCATTTT; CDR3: CASSDRQANQPQHF
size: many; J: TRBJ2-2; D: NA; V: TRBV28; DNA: TGTGCCAGCAGTAACAGGGACGGGAACACCGGGGAGCTGTTTTTT; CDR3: CASSNRDGNTGELFF
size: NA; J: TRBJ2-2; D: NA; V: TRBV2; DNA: TGTGCCAGCAGTGAACCTGAGGGAGCGAACACCGGGGAGCTGTTTTTT; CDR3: CASSEPEGANTGELFF
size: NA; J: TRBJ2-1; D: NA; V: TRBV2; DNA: TGTGCCAGCAGTGAAGGTGGCCGCTCCTACAATGAGCAGTTCTTC; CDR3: CASSEGGRSYNEQFF
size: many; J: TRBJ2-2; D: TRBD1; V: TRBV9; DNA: TGTGCCAGCAGCGTAGCTCAGGGGGCGGTAAGCACCGGGGAGCTGTTTTTT; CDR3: CASSVAQGAVSTGELFF
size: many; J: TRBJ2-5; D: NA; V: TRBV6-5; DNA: TGTGCCAGCAGTTACTCGCGACACCCACAAGAGACCCAGTACTTC; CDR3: CASSYSRHPQETQYF
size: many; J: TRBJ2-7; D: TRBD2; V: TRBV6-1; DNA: TGTGCCAGCAGGGCGAAAAGTGGACTAGCGGGCAGCTCCTACGAGCAGTACTTC; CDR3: CASRAKSGLAGSSYEQYF
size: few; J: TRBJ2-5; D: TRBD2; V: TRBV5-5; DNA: TGTGCCAGCAGCAACAGCGGGAGCTGGGAGACCCAGTACTTC; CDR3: CASSNSGSWETQYF
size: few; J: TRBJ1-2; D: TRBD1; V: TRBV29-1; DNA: TGCAGCGTTACCCCGGACAGGGGCTATGGCTACACCTTC; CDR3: CSVTPDRGYGYTF
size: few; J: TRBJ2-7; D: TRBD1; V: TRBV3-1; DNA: TGTGCCAGCAAGGACAGGGATGCCTACGAGCAGTACTTC; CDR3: CASKDRDAYEQYF
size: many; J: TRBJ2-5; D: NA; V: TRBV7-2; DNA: TGTGCCAGCAGCCCAGGTGGCCTCCGGGAGACCCAGTACTTC; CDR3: CASSPGGLRETQYF
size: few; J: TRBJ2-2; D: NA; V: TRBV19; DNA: TGTGCCAGTAGTTCCAACTCGGGACACCTAACCGGGGAGCTGTTTTTT; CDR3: CASSSNSGHLTGELFF
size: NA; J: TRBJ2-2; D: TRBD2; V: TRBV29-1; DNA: TGCAGCGTACGAGCGGGAGGGCCCACCGGGGAGCTGTTTTTT; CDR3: CSVRAGGPTGELFF
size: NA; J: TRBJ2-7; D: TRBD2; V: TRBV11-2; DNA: TGTGCCAGCAGCCCTCGGACTAGCGGGGACTACGAGCGGTACTTC; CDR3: CASSPRTSGDYERYF
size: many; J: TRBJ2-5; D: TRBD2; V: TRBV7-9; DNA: TGTGCCGGGGGACTAGCGGGAAGGGAGACCCAGTACTTC; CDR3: CAGGLAGRETQYF
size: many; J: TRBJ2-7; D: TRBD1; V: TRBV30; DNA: TGTGCCTGGAGTGTACTGGAGTCACAGGGGTTTGACGAGCAGTACTTC; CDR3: CAWSVLESQGFDEQYF
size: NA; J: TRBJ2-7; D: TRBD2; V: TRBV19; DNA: TGTGCCAGTAGTATCCTCGGGAGGGCCAACCACGAGCAGTACTTC; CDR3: CASSILGRANHEQYF
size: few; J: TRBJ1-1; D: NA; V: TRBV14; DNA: TGTGCCAGCAGCCAAGAAGTTACAGGGCCAGCTTTCTTT; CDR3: CASSQEVTGPAFF
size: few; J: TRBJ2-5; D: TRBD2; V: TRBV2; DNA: TGTGCCAGCAGGGGGAGGGATGGTGAGACCCAGTACTTC; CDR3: CASRGRDGETQYF
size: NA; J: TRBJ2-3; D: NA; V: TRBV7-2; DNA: TGTGCCAGCAGCTTAGTGTCGGGTAGCACAGATACGCAGTATTTT; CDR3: CASSLVSGSTDTQYF
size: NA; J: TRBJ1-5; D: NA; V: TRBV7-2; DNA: TGTGCCAGCGGCTTAGAGGAGGGCAGACCCTGGGGCAATCAGCCCCAGCATTTT; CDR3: CASGLEEGRPWGNQPQHF
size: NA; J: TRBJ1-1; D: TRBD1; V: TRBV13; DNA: TGTGCCAGCAGCACAGGGGGCGCGGTCACTGAAGCTTTCTTT; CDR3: CASSTGGAVTEAFF
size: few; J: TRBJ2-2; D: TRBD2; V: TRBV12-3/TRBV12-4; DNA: TGTGCCAGCAGAGCCCTAGCGGGAGGGATCGGGGAGCTGTTTTTT; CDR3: CASRALAGGIGELFF
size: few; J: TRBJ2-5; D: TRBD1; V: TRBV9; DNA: TGTGCCAGCAGCGTCCAGGGGGCCCGGGAGACCCAGTACTTC; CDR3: CASSVQGARETQYF
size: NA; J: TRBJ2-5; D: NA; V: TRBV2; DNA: TGTGCCACCTGGACAGTTGAAGAGACCCAGCACTTC; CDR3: CATWTVEETQHF
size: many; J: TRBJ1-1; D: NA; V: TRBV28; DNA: TGTGCCAGCAGTTTACTCCAGGTCCTAACCCCTGAAGCTTTCTTT; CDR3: CASSLLQVLTPEAFF
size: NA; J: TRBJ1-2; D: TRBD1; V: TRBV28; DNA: TGTGCCAGCAGCTTGCGGGACAGTTCCTATGGCTACACCTTC; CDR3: CASSLRDSSYGYTF
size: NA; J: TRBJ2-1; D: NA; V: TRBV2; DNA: TGTGCCATCAGTGGTATAGCGAACAATGAGCAGTTCTTC; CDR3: CAISGIANNEQFF
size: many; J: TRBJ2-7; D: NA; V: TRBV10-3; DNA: TGTGCCATCAGTGAGAAGAACTACGAGCAGTACTTC; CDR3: CAISEKNYEQYF
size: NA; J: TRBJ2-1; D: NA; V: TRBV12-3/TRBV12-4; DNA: TGTGCCAGCAGTTTAGTCAGCGGCCGCGGATACCATGAGCAGTTCTTC; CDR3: CASSLVSGRGYHEQFF
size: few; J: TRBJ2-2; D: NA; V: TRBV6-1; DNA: TGTGCCAGCAGTCAACGGACAGTCGGCACCGGGGAGCTGTCTTTT; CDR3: CASSQRTVGTGELSF
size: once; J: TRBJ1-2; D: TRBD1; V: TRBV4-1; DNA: TGCGCCAGCAGCCCTCAAACAGGGGTAGGTGGCTACACCTTC; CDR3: CASSPQTGVGGYTF
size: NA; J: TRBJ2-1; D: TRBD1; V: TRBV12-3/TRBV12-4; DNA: TGTGCCAGCAGTGGACAGGGGGTCAATGAGCAGTTCTTC; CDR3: CASSGQGVNEQFF
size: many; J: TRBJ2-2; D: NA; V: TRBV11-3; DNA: TGTGCCAGCAGCCCCAGAGGGGGAGCCGACCATCCCGGAGGGTTCGGGGAGCTGTTTTTT; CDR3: CASSPRGGADHPGGFGELFF
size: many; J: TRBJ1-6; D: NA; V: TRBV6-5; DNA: TGTGCCAGCAGTTACGAACAGGCTTCACCCCTCCACTTT; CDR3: CASSYEQASPLHF